This TCR beta chain was recovered during a study of technical replicates of blood from a handful of donors. Sequencing used immunoSEQ multiplex PCR; TCRdb keeps in-frame clones, though not all of them. The table lists 78,000 or so clones, 91% of them singletons. Germline CDR1 reads MGHDK; CDR2 reads SYGVNS. The CDR3 has 14 residues. This TCR came from a human donor in good health. Some clones in this sample may be carry-over from other donors' samples. Sequenced input: T cells isolated from PBMCs. The chain recombines TRBV25-1 with TRBJ2-5; D may be TRBD1 (5 bases). The tail of the sequence fits TRBJ2-7 better, so the J call may be wrong. The CDR3 region has the DNA TGTGCCAGCAGTCAGGGTGGCCCGTCCTACGAGCAGTACTTC. Translation: CASSQGGPSYEQYF.